Following are 32 T cell receptor beta chains from one sample sequenced in a study of blood T cell repertoires in COVID-19 (dated by TCRdb to between 2020 and 2021). The method was the immunoSEQ multiplex PCR assay. What TCRdb holds here is the immuneACCESS table cut down to in-frame rearrangements. Part of the clones is not present; checked against another copy, under half of the missing clones reflect an unresolved V gene, and the others are unexplained. The sample table records more than 200,000 clones; around 84% of these occur just once. The ten largest clones add up to 8% to 11% of the sample. Input material: peripheral blood. These receptors were obtained from a woman older than 75 with COVID-19, enrolled during active disease.

The chain couples TRBV14 to TRBJ2-2; 8 nucleotides line up with TRBD1. Trimming removed 1 base from V and 9 bases from J; junction bases left unmatched: 1. This CDR3 has 13 amino acids. Germline V gene lookup returns CDR1 SGHDN and CDR2 FVKESK. The DNA for the CDR3 is TGTGCCAGCAGCCAAGCAGGGGGCCGGGAGCTGTTTTTT. Amino acid sequence: CASSQAGGRELFF.

This sequence joins TRBV9 and TRBJ2-3; 8 nucleotides agree with TRBD2. CDR1 is SGDLS, CDR2 YYNGEE, per germline. There are 16 residues in the CDR3. J was trimmed by 2 bases and V by 0 bases; bases with no gene match: 5. CDR3: CASSVGSGGSTDTQYF. The CDR3 nucleotides are TGTGCCAGCAGCGTAGGGAGCGGGGGATCCACAGATACGCAGTATTTT.

The chain uses TRBV19 and TRBJ1-2; D ambiguous. The V end was cut by 3 bases, the J end by 7 bases, with 15 bases between. In germline, CDR1 is LNHDA, CDR2 SQIVND (reference sequence). The CDR3 runs 14 residues. DNA of the CDR3: TGTGCCAGTAGTATCTTGGCCGCCTCTAGTGGCTACACCTTC. Translating it yields CASSILAASSGYTF.

The chain employs TRBV5-6 and TRBJ1-1, with TRBD1 as a possible D gene (5 bases). Germline lookup yields CDR1 SGHDT and CDR2 YYEEEE. This CDR3 is built from 16 residues. V was cut by 0 bases and J by 0 bases, with 12 bases left in between. This CDR3 reads CASSLGGTGVNTEAFF. CDR3 sequence (DNA): TGTGCCAGCAGCTTGGGGGGCACAGGAGTGAACACTGAAGCTTTCTTT.

This clone came up once. The genes are TRBV14 and TRBJ1-2; D not certain. This CDR3 comprises 14 residues. Germline CDR1 reads SGHDN; CDR2 reads FVKESK. Trimming removed 0 bases at V and 7 bases at J, with 12 bases between. CDR3 loop: CASSQELGRSGYTF. In DNA, the CDR3 is TGTGCCAGCAGCCAAGAGTTGGGCAGATCTGGCTACACCTTC.

The chain employs TRBV19 and TRBJ1-2; TRBD1 is a possible D gene (6 bases). From germline, CDR1 is LNHDA and CDR2 SQIVND (reference sequence). The CDR3 covers 14 residues. Trimming left V 3 bases short and J 6 bases short, with 14 bases between. DNA for the CDR3: TGTGCCAGTAGTATGGGTACAGGGTCGGATGGCTACACCTTC. The encoded protein is CASSMGTGSDGYTF.

The CDR3 sequence: CAIRPGQNSYEQYF. CDR3 sequence (DNA): TGTGCCATCAGGCCGGGACAGAACTCCTACGAGCAGTACTTC. The chain combines TRBV10-3 with TRBJ2-7, with 7 bases lining up with TRBD1. The CDR3 is made up of 14 amino acids. Losses at the gene ends were 6 bases for V and 0 bases for J; bases not matched to a gene: 5. Germline V gene sequence: CDR1 ENHRY, CDR2 SYGVKD.

The rearrangement joins TRBV19 to TRBJ2-1; maybe TRBD2 (6 bases). The germline V and J ends were trimmed by 8 bases and 4 bases, with 12 bases remaining between them. CDR1 is LNHDA and CDR2 is SQIVND in the germline V gene (reference sequence). The CDR3 has 13 residues. CDR3 protein: CASRGSGYNEQFF. The CDR3 nucleotides are TGTGCCAGTCGGGGGTCCGGTTACAATGAGCAGTTCTTC.

The CDR3 DNA follows: TGTGCCAGCAGCTTGGGGAGACTAGCCGTTTGGAAAGAGACCCAGTACTTC. Translation: CASSLGRLAVWKETQYF. The chain has TRBV7-8 and TRBJ2-5; 7 positions match TRBD2. Germline V gene data show CDR1 as SGHVS and CDR2 as FQNEAQ. J gave up 3 bases and V 3 bases, and 13 bases lay outside the gene matches. This CDR3 comprises 17 residues.

The V call is TRBV7-2, the J call TRBJ1-4; D is unclear. Germline CDR1 reads SGHTA; CDR2 reads FQGNSA. The CDR3 spans 15 residues. Trimming took 2 bases from V and 12 from J, leaving 19 bases between them. In DNA form, the CDR3 reads TGTGCCAGCAGCTTAATGGTGAGCCTATCCACGGAACTGTTTTTT. Its translation is CASSLMVSLSTELFF.

J is TRBJ1-1 and V is TRBV27; D might be TRBD1 (6 bases). Germline V gene lookup returns CDR1 MNHEY and CDR2 SMNVEV (reference sequence). There are 13 residues in the CDR3. Trimming took off 8 bases at V and 1 base at J, with 11 bases between the two ends. In DNA form, the CDR3 reads TGTGCCAGCCGAGACAGGACGAACACTGAAGCTTTCTTT. Translated, it gives CASRDRTNTEAFF.

In the case of this clone: Germline and junction disagree at one end, which may indicate a read error. The chain has TRBV19 and TRBJ1-4; D possibly corresponds to TRBD1 (6 bases). The CDR3 runs 14 residues. The germline V gene encodes CDR1 LNHDA and CDR2 SQIVND (reference sequence). CDR3 region: CASRSGATSEKLFF. DNA of the CDR3: TGTGCCAGTAGATCAGGGGCAACTAGTGAAAAACTGTTTTTT.

The chain carries TRBV10-2 and TRBJ2-3; tentative D call: TRBD2 (5 bases). Looked up from germline, CDR1 is WSHSY and CDR2 is SAAADI. CDR3 length equals 20 residues. V lost 2 bases and J lost 6, with 30 bases in between. The CDR3 sequence: CASSEKAGRGGLPGSDTQYF. DNA for the CDR3: TGCGCCAGCAGTGAGAAGGCGGGTAGAGGAGGCCTGCCTGGGTCGGATACGCAGTATTTT.

A remark on this clone: This same CDR3 is encoded by further DNA sequences in the sample. The V and J genes are TRBV7-2 and TRBJ2-2; perhaps TRBD1 as D (5 bases). Trimming removed 4 bases at V and 0 bases at J, with 9 bases between. The germline CDR1 and CDR2 sequences are SGHTA and FQGNSA. The CDR3 is 15 amino acids. The CDR3 DNA sequence: TGTGCCAGCAGCTCAAGGGGAACGAACACCGGGGAGCTGTTTTTT. Translating gives CASSSRGTNTGELFF.

In nucleotides, the CDR3 is TGTGCCAGCAGCCGGGGACAGAATCAGCCCCAGCATTTT. Translation: CASSRGQNQPQHF. The genes are TRBV7-3 and TRBJ1-5; 7 bases fit TRBD1. Germline-derived CDR1 and CDR2 are SGHTA and FQGTGA. The CDR3 contains 13 residues. The ends lost 5 bases at V and 4 bases at J; junction bases unmatched: 2.

Comments on this clone: In this CDR3 the conserved last residue, phenylalanine or tryptophan, is missing, so a read error is likely. The limits of the CDR3 on the DNA are not certain, so only TCRdb's listed CDR3 is given. The rearrangement links TRBV3-1 (or the pseudogene TRBV3-2) to TRBJ1-1; the table's D call, TRBD1, was not checked against the DNA. Per germline, CDR1 LGHDT and CDR2 YNNKEL (reference sequence). The CDR3 contains 12 residues when both ends are counted. CDR3 loop: CASSQHSGQPHI.

The DNA of the CDR3 is TGTGCCACCAGTGATTATCAAACAGGACAAGAGACCCAGTACTTC. The encoded protein is CATSDYQTGQETQYF. The V call is TRBV24-1, the J call TRBJ2-5, with D possibly being TRBD1 (5 bases). V dropped 2 bases and J dropped 2 bases, with 11 bases sitting between them. In germline, CDR1 is KGHDR, CDR2 SFDVKD. This CDR3 is built from 15 residues.

The V and J genes are TRBV5-1 and TRBJ2-3; D perhaps matches TRBD1 (7 bases). CDR1 and CDR2 (germline): SGHRS, YFSETQ. The CDR3 has 15 residues. V was cut by 4 bases and J by 5 bases, with 17 bases left in between. This chain's CDR3 is CASSDGDSGQDTQYF. In DNA form, the CDR3 reads TGCGCCAGCAGCGATGGGGACAGCGGGCAAGATACGCAGTATTTT.

The rearrangement joins TRBV18 to TRBJ1-3; possible D gene TRBD1, 5 bases. From germline, CDR1 is KGHSH and CDR2 LQKENI. This CDR3 has 16 residues. Between the trimmed V and J ends, which lost 0 bases and 0 bases, there was a span of 9 bases. This CDR3 is CASSPPTAYSGNTIYF. CDR3 sequence (DNA): TGTGCCAGCTCACCACCGACAGCTTACTCTGGAAACACCATATATTTT.

The rearrangement joins TRBV15 to TRBJ1-3; D is perhaps TRBD1 (6 bases). Germline CDR1 LNHNV, CDR2 YYDKDF (reference sequence). The V end lost 6 bases, the J end lost 2 bases, and 23 bases lay between the germline ends. The CDR3 length is 18 residues. CDR3 sequence (DNA): TGTGCCACCAGATCGGACAGAGCCCGGTCGGGGACTGGAAACACCATATATTTT. It translates to CATRSDRARSGTGNTIYF.

The genes are TRBV18 and TRBJ2-7; TRBD1 matches 9 bases. The CDR3 extends over 14 amino acids. The V segment lost 6 bases and the J segment 7 bases; nucleotides outside the gene matches: 10. Germline V gene data show CDR1 as KGHSH and CDR2 as LQKENI. CDR3 in amino acids: CASSGTGSQGEQYV. CDR3 nucleotide sequence: TGTGCCAGCTCCGGGACAGGGTCCCAGGGGGAGCAGTACGTC.

The chain joins TRBV2 to TRBJ1-1; D call uncertain. The CDR3 length is 14 residues. Germline CDR1 reads SNHLY; CDR2 reads FYNNEI. Trimming shortened V by 5 bases and J by 4 bases, and 14 bases separated the two germline ends. The CDR3: CASSQQSFSTEAFF. Here the CDR3 DNA reads TGTGCCAGCAGTCAACAGAGTTTTAGCACTGAAGCTTTCTTT.

The rearrangement joins TRBV11-2 to TRBJ2-3, with 10 bases fitting TRBD2. Germline V lookup: CDR1 SGHAT, CDR2 FQNNGV. V dropped 4 bases and J dropped 4; count of bases not matched to a gene: 14. This CDR3 has 18 amino acids. The CDR3 region is CASSSPHGLAAASDTQYF. CDR3 DNA sequence: TGTGCCAGCAGCTCGCCCCACGGACTAGCGGCGGCGTCAGATACGCAGTATTTT.

The rearrangement joins TRBV7-2 to TRBJ1-6, with 7 nucleotides matching TRBD1. The germline gives CDR1 SGHTA, CDR2 FQGNSA. CDR3 size: 15 residues. V lost 1 base, J lost 13 bases, and 10 bases stayed unmatched. The CDR3 sequence is CASSLDPGTVGPLHF. DNA of the CDR3: TGTGCCAGCAGCTTAGATCCCGGGACAGTCGGCCCCCTCCACTTT.

The V and J genes are TRBV28 and TRBJ2-2; 16 nucleotides match TRBD2. V lost 3 bases, J lost 0 bases, and 4 bases stayed unmatched. This CDR3 has 19 amino acids. In germline, CDR1 is MDHEN, CDR2 SYDVKM. This chain's CDR3 is CASSLSGLAGGTNTGELFF. CDR3 DNA sequence: TGTGCCAGCAGTTTGTCGGGACTAGCGGGGGGGACGAACACCGGGGAGCTGTTTTTT.

This sequence joins TRBV11-2 and TRBJ1-1; TRBD1 might be the D (5 bases). Trimming shortened V by 2 bases and J by 4 bases, and 8 bases separated the two germline ends. CDR1 is SGHAT and CDR2 is FQNNGV in the germline V gene. The CDR3 is 13 residues long. Here the CDR3 reads CASSLWGGTEAFF. The CDR3 nucleotides are TGTGCCAGCAGCTTATGGGGGGGCACTGAAGCTTTCTTT.

The CDR3 sequence is CASSSRDSTDTQYF. For the CDR3, the DNA is TGTGCCAGCAGCTCCCGGGACTCCACAGATACGCAGTATTTT. This chain connects TRBV5-4 to TRBJ2-3; the D gene is possibly TRBD2 (6 bases). Germline CDR1 and CDR2: SGHNT and YYREEE (reference sequence). This CDR3 region has 14 residues. V was cut by 3 bases and J by 2 bases, with 10 bases left in between. The complete variable domain, with remaining parts taken from reference TRBV5-4 and TRBJ2-3, reads ETGVTQSPTHLIKTRGQQVTLRCSSQSGHNTVSWYQQALGQGPQFIFQYYREEENGRGNFPPRFSGLQFPNYSSELNVNALELDDSALYLCASSSRDSTDTQYFGPGTRLTVL.

The V call is TRBV28, the J call TRBJ1-6; a possible D gene is TRBD1 (5 bases). Trimming removed 6 bases from V and 5 bases from J, with 11 bases in between. The CDR3 has 14 amino acids. From germline, CDR1 is MDHEN and CDR2 SYDVKM. CDR3 coding DNA: TGTGCCAGCAGCTCCGGGACTAATAATTCACCCCTCCACTTT. Amino acid sequence: CASSSGTNNSPLHF.

To note about this clone: This specimen includes other DNA sequences encoding the same CDR3. J is TRBJ2-2 and V is TRBV6-5, with unresolved D. V was shortened by 5 bases and J by 4 bases, with 14 bases between the two germline ends. CDR1 is MNHEY, CDR2 SVGAGI, per germline. The CDR3 consists of 15 residues. The CDR3 coding sequence is TGTGCCAGCAGTCAATCCTCACATGGCACCGGGGAGCTGTTTTTT. Translating it yields CASSQSSHGTGELFF.

CDR3 nucleotide sequence: TGTGCCAGCAGCCAAGATCTATCAATCGTGCCTCGGCCCCAGCATTTT. Translation gives CASSQDLSIVPRPQHF. The chain carries TRBV3-1 (or the pseudogene TRBV3-2) and TRBJ1-5, with unresolved D. The CDR3 covers 16 residues. Trimming shortened V by 0 bases and J by 9 bases, and 18 bases separated the two germline ends. Germline CDR1 LGHDT, CDR2 YNNKEL (reference sequence).

This CDR3 is CASSPLTGSNQPQHF. The CDR3 DNA reads TGTGCCAGCTCACCACTGACAGGGTCAAATCAGCCCCAGCATTTT. This sequence joins TRBV18 and TRBJ1-5, with 7 bases identical to TRBD1. The CDR3 runs to 15 residues. Germline V CDR1 and CDR2: KGHSH, LQKENI. The junction had 4 bases not matched to a gene; V was cut back by 1 base and J by 4 bases.

This sequence joins TRBV5-6 and TRBJ1-1; D uncertain. The V end was cut by 4 bases, the J end by 1 base, with 17 bases between. Germline CDR1 is SGHDT and CDR2 is YYEEEE. The CDR3 runs to 16 residues. In nucleotides, the CDR3 is TGTGCCAGCAGCGCCAGGAAGACGGCGGGGAACACTGAAGCTTTCTTT. It yields the protein CASSARKTAGNTEAFF.